This record concerns one T cell receptor (beta chain) sequence. The germline CDR1 and CDR2 sequences are SEHNR and FQNEAQ (reference sequence). Trimming cost V 4 bases and J 9 bases, with 13 bases left between them. This CDR3 has 13 amino acids. The sample's time point: after dendritic cell vaccination, including at tumor progression/relapse. All glioblastoma patients lacked an isocitrate dehydrogenase mutation. Clones were sequenced by immunoSEQ multiplex PCR, and TCRdb holds only the in-frame ones, with some missing. Among 99,000 or so clones listed, 90% were seen once. This specimen comes from a study of glioma-infiltrating T cells after dendritic cell vaccination. About the research overall: Patients had newly diagnosed or recurrent glioblastoma and received dendritic cell vaccines. At biweekly intervals, patients got three intradermal dendritic cell vaccine injections.

The sample consisted of blood, taken after dendritic cell vaccination. This sequence was found in a human donor with glioblastoma. The chain employs TRBV7-9 and TRBJ2-1; tentative D call: TRBD1 (6 bases). This chain's CDR3 is CASSSTGSAEQFF. In nucleotides, the CDR3 is TGTGCCAGCAGCTCAACAGGGTCCGCTGAGCAGTTCTTC. Full variable domain (rest looked up from reference TRBV7-9 and TRBJ2-1): DTGVSQNPRHKITKRGQNVTFRCDPISEHNRLYWYRQTLGQGPEFLTYFQNEAQLEKSRLLSDRFSAERPKGSFSTLEIQRTEQGDSAMYLCASSSTGSAEQFFGPGTRLTVL.